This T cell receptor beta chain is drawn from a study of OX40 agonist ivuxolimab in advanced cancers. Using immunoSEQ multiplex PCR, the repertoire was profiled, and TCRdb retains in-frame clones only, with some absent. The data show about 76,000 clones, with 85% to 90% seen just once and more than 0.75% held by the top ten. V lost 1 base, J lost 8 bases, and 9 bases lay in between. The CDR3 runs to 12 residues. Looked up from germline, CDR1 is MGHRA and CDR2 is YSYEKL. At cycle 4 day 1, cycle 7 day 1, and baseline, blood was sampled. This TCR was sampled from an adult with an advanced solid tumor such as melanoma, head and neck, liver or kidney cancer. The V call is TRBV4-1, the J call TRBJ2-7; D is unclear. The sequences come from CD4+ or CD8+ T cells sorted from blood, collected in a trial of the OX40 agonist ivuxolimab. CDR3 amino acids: CASSQAYEKQYF. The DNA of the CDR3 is TGCGCCAGCAGCCAAGCCTATGAAAAGCAGTACTTC.